This T cell receptor (beta chain) came from a study of cytomegalovirus exposure and HLA in healthy donors (dated by TCRdb to the late 2010s). Describing the broader study: In an earlier analysis of approximately 500 of the donors, roughly 300 Gb of sequence data and 100 million or so unique TCR beta sequences from roughly 190 million T cells were reported. In a later analysis, previously published TCR beta repertoires from several hundred donors were re-analyzed and high-resolution HLA genotyping was added so that TCR occurrence patterns could be studied. The genetic ancestry cluster associated with self-reported Caucasian donors included 80% to 90% of the 398 genotyped donors. Rather than using new phenotypic data, the later analysis identified candidate immune exposures from TCR beta sequences and from how often those sequences occurred across donors. Across some 400 genotyped donors of the cohort, an average of about 220,000 unique TCR beta nucleotide sequences per donor were sequenced, and around 20% of those sequences were non-productive. About 280 gigabases of sequencing data and around 80 million unique TCR sequences made up an early release that covered over 550 HLA-typed donors. The T cell repertoires of several hundred subjects were profiled by immunosequencing and related to cytomegalovirus serostatus. A separate validation cohort of approximately 120 different subjects was used in addition to the approximately 640-subject first cohort. All discovery cohort repertoires had been generated using a single sequencing platform. Five DR-DQ haplotypes were handled as single units for association and clustering because linkage in the cohort was strong. To predict cytomegalovirus infection status, the study brought together high-throughput TCR immunosequencing, statistical association of individual TCRs with disease status, and machine learning. Typing coverage differed by locus: A, B, C, DRB1 and DQB1 were typed in about 620-640 donors, DQA1 in 500 to 550, DPA1 in around 580, and DPB1 in approximately 450. Class I and class II HLA loci were covered by the typing at four-digit resolution. In a later genetic analysis, genome-wide SNP genotypes for about three fifths of the roughly 670 donors were used, and that subset was treated as a discovery cohort. Alongside the repertoire data, information on donor age, sex, ethnicity and CMV serostatus was compiled. The aim of the study was to test whether cataloging public T cell receptors could identify signatures of past pathogen exposure. To decide whether each TCR beta V gene segment behaved as functional or pseudogenic, an earlier analysis of nearly 600 of the donors relied on high-throughput TCR beta sequencing.

The cohort comprised 666 healthy bone marrow donors. All cohort members were sampled while nominally healthy, although unrecorded immune exposures were likely present. The donor was CMV seronegative and belonged to the group of 352 seronegative cohort members. Every donor gave a peripheral blood sample, and the peripheral blood mononuclear cells from that sample were used for TCR beta sequencing. Genomic DNA was extracted from the blood cell samples with the Qiagen DNeasy Blood Extraction Kit. Libraries came from the immunoSEQ multiplex PCR assay. The multiplex PCR relied on a mix of 60 forward primers for TCR Vbeta segments and 13 reverse primers for TCR Jbeta segments. The CDR3 region of rearranged TCR beta genes was amplified from genomic DNA with a multiplex PCR assay. The Illumina HiSeq System was used to sequence the amplified TCR beta libraries as 87-base-pair reads. Per the original workflow: A later analysis counted about 80 million unique TCR beta chains across the 550 to 750 repertoires, and 10 million to 12 million of these chains were shared by at least two donors. Raw reads were error-corrected and collapsed into unique sequences by a nearest-neighbor algorithm in which closely related sequences were merged to remove PCR and sequencing errors. V, D and J gene segments were assigned by aligning CDR3 sequences to IMGT reference sequences. For a sequence to be retained, a match of at least six nucleotides was required to both a V gene segment and a J gene segment. A rearrangement counted as productive if the CDR3 had no stop codons and remained in frame with V and J, and every other rearrangement counted as non-productive. Following IMGT convention, CDR3 was defined as the stretch from the second conserved V-encoded cysteine to the conserved J-encoded phenylalanine. The earlier analysis of some 540 of the donors excluded any sequence lacking an unambiguous match to a single V gene segment. In an earlier analysis of several hundred of the donors, V segments were called functional above 56.7% productive rearrangements and were called segregating when the between-donor standard deviation exceeded 5%. To diagnose cytomegalovirus status from the catalog of TCR beta chain sequences, a statistical classification framework was built. V and J gene assignment, in a later analysis, came from comparing TCR nucleotide sequences with IMGT/GENE-DB human TR gene sequences. The TCRdist pipeline was used in a later analysis to assign CDR3 sequences and most-parsimonious VDJ recombination scenarios. In a later analysis, each TCR beta chain was defined by its CDR3 amino acid sequence together with its V-gene family, and reads without a unique V-gene family were excluded. As a way to deal with suspected cross-contamination and a sequencing artifact, a later analysis dropped under 600 nucleotide sequences that were highly shared and had low generation probability. In a later analysis, a clonal expansion index for each public chain was calculated from normalized within-repertoire ranks of inferred template counts. A later analysis computed generation probabilities with a VDJ recombination model fitted to out-of-frame rearrangements, and checked the results against IGoR. In a later analysis, hypergeometric tests were used to score TCR-TCR, TCR-HLA and TCR-CMV co-occurrence, with a repertoire-size bias correction applied to TCR pairs. To estimate false discovery rates, a later analysis permuted the HLA or CMV assignments 20 times. In a later analysis, co-occurring TCRs were grouped with DBSCAN, and TCRdist sequence similarity was added when clustering was performed within HLA-allele-positive subsets. Repertoires with fewer than 30,000 or more than 120,000 public chains, plus five repertoires with anomalous nucleotide sharing, were excluded from co-occurrence clustering. The table comes from immuneACCESS by way of TCRdb, which keeps in-frame sequences with V and J called. Part of the clones is missing from these tables; in studies checked, under half for an unresolved V gene and the rest for unknown reasons. The D gene and trimming were derived from the DNA, and the V and J assignments and clone size from that table. The sample contains some 110,000 clones, around 80% of them found a single time. The top ten constitute 0.95% to 1.4% of the sample.

This clone was found a few times. Its target antigen remains unknown. No base-level quality is on record; no much larger clone is a single base apart. Reading from cysteine to phenylalanine, the CDR3 counts 15 amino acids. Solely the CDR3 DNA is kept, with 45 bases framed from the first base. V lost 1 base and J lost 6 bases, and the count of bases not matched to a germline gene is 3. CDR1 MGHRA and CDR2 YSYEKL were looked up in the germline V gene. The paper's findings and limits, for the study overall: A total of fewer than 200 TCR beta chains were listed by the study as associated with cytomegalovirus. A later genetic analysis reported fewer N-insertions in productive TCRs among donors in an Asian-associated ancestry cluster than the roughly 690-donor mean. A cluster of highly shared sequence variants was judged likely to represent a technical artifact of the sequencing pipeline. Cytomegalovirus status was reported to be diagnosed by the classifier with high specificity and sensitivity in both the original and validation cohorts. A further reported finding was that TCR beta sequences accurately predicted the HLA-A and HLA-B alleles for most subjects in the first cohort. A later analysis found that TCR association rates varied across HLA loci, with DRB1 alleles showing the most associated TCRs and HLA-C alleles the fewest. CMV serostatus was the only immune exposure information available for the cohort. According to a later analysis, parvovirus B19, influenza, CMV and Epstein-Barr virus appeared linked to several top co-occurrence clusters. V-gene and J-gene trimming of TCR beta chains was associated with a missense DCLRE1C variant in a later genetic analysis, and the association was replicated in an independent cohort. Specific HLA alleles were associated with 16,951 TCR beta sequences at a false discovery rate of 0.05 in a later analysis. Some IMGT-functional V segments, including TRBV6-2 and TRBV6-3, could not be told apart with the 87-base-pair reads, so those segments were excluded. In an earlier analysis of roughly 560 of the donors, most TCR beta V segments were observed in productive rearrangements about 90% or about 30% of the time, broadly matching IMGT annotations. The authors suggested that the approach could potentially be generalized to other disease states and immunological phenotypes. Correlated functional status among segregating V segments might reflect linkage disequilibrium, but an unknown experimental factor could not be ruled out. A later analysis found that most CMV-associated TCR beta chains appeared HLA-restricted, with HLA associations seemingly driven largely by CMV exposure. In a later analysis, HLA-associated TCR beta chains were found to be more clonally expanded and to have lower generation probabilities than equally common non-associated chains. This cohort had only TCR beta chains sequenced, and the lack of alpha or paired-chain data limited which features could be detected. In vitro tests confirmed that a few of the cytomegalovirus-associated TCR beta chains recognize cytomegalovirus antigens. The earlier analysis of approximately 590 of the donors excluded 15 to 20 rarely observed V segments, including chromosome 9 orphons, because counts were too low. Strong co-occurrence of HLA alleles, especially DR and DQ, made assigning TCR associations to individual alleles difficult. Because HLA typing was missing for some donors at each locus, association tests included only the typed subset. Sequencing depth was assumed to be roughly uniform across donors in the presence/absence analyses, though that assumption may not hold. Most TCR sequences were observed very rarely across donors, whereas some public TCRs were present in many individuals.

The chain is encoded by TRBV4-1 joined to TRBJ2-1; 10 junctional bases match TRBD2. The receptor comes from a woman in her 30s in good health and CMV-seronegative. The material sequenced was PBMCs. The nucleotides read TGCGCCAGCAGCCAAGCCAGCGGGGGGGTCAATGAGCAGTTCTTC. It translates to CASSQASGGVNEQFF.